This TCR beta chain comes out of a study of blood T cell repertoires in COVID-19. Overall study context: The study drew acute and convalescent COVID-19 samples from the United States, Italy and Spain. T cells, B-cell-depleted T cells, or PBMCs supplied cDNA or gDNA.

V lost 5 bases to trimming and J lost 2 bases; unmatched junction nucleotides: 11. CDR3 size: 16 residues. Germline loops: CDR1 SGHNT, CDR2 YYREEE (reference sequence). Authors' processing steps: Amplifying reference gene primers gave estimates of nucleated cell counts. Libraries were prepared by immunoSEQ multiplex PCR; TCRdb keeps only in-frame clonotypes and omits some of them. V and J calls and clone size are as listed in that table; D and trimming were resolved from the DNA. The sample holds 51,000 or so clones, around 90% seen once. Specimen: peripheral blood. The TCR was taken from an elderly man with acute or convalescent COVID-19. The gene calls are TRBV5-4 and TRBJ2-3; 7 bases map to TRBD2. CDR3 sequence (DNA): TGTGCCAGCAGGGATGAAGCGGGAAGTCTCACAGATACGCAGTATTTT. Translated, it gives CASRDEAGSLTDTQYF. The full variable domain, with the rest looked up from reference TRBV5-4 and TRBJ2-3, is ETGVTQSPTHLIKTRGQQVTLRCSSQSGHNTVSWYQQALGQGPQFIFQYYREEENGRGNFPPRFSGLQFPNYSSELNVNALELDDSALYLCASRDEAGSLTDTQYFGPGTRLTVL.